This passage covers 13 T cell receptor beta chains from one sample sequenced in a study of beta chain features in type 1 diabetes. Expressed TCRB transcripts got sequenced, as all isolated RNA was reverse transcribed. The assay was immunoSEQ multiplex PCR, and TCRdb's table has in-frame clones only and misses some. The table lists 150,000 to 170,000 clones, roughly 8.1% of them singletons. Sequenced: central memory CD4+ T cells from blood. The source of these receptors is a young man in good health.

The chain employs TRBV6-6 and TRBJ2-3, with D perhaps matching TRBD1 (5 bases). Trimming cost V 6 bases and J 6 bases, with 13 bases left between them. The CDR3 totals 13 residues. Germline CDR1 and CDR2: MNHNY and SVGAGI (reference sequence). CDR3 sequence: CASRGPAADTQYF. The CDR3 region has the DNA TGTGCCAGCAGGGGGCCGGCGGCGGATACGCAGTATTTT.

This clone was seen more than once but under ten times. The CDR3 reads CASSFDYTNSPLHF. DNA of the CDR3: TGTGCCAGCAGCTTCGACTATACTAATTCACCCCTCCACTTT. The chain combines TRBV7-9 with TRBJ1-6; D call uncertain. V dropped 3 bases and J dropped 6 bases, with 9 bases sitting between them. CDR1 and CDR2 (germline): SEHNR, FQNEAQ (reference sequence). This CDR3 has 14 amino acids. Looking up the rest from reference TRBV7-9 and TRBJ1-6 gives the full variable domain: DTGVSQNPRHKITKRGQNVTFRCDPISEHNRLYWYRQTLGQGPEFLTYFQNEAQLEKSRLLSDRFSAERPKGSFSTLEIQRTEQGDSAMYLCASSFDYTNSPLHFGNGTRLTVT.

This clone was picked up many times. This chain connects TRBV2 to TRBJ1-1; D is unclear. Between the trimmed V and J ends, which lost 6 bases and 3 bases, there was a span of 11 bases. The length of the CDR3 is 13 residues. The germline V gene has CDR1 SNHLY and CDR2 FYNNEI. CDR3 loop: CASRVGGYTEAFF. In nucleotides, the CDR3 is TGTGCCAGCAGGGTTGGAGGGTACACTGAAGCTTTCTTT. The variable domain in full, with the rest retrieved from reference TRBV2 and TRBJ1-1, is EPEVTQTPSHQVTQMGQEVILRCVPISNHLYFYWYRQILGQKVEFLVSFYNNEISEKSEIFDDQFSVERPDGSNFTLKIRSTKLEDSAMYFCASRVGGYTEAFFGQGTRLTVV.

This clone was counted ten times or more. The CDR3 region is CASSQGATTQETQYF. CDR3 DNA: TGTGCCAGCAGCCAAGGGGCGACTACACAAGAGACCCAGTACTTC. The rearrangement links TRBV4-2 to TRBJ2-5; the D gene is possibly TRBD2 (5 bases). Trimming took 1 base from V and 2 from J, leaving 11 bases between them. Looked up from germline, CDR1 is LGHNA and CDR2 is YNFKEQ. The CDR3 consists of 15 residues.

The V gene is TRBV9, the J gene TRBJ2-5; possible D gene TRBD1, 6 bases. Germline values: CDR1 SGDLS, CDR2 YYNGEE. This CDR3 is 14 amino acids long. The V gene lost 0 bases and the J gene lost 1 base, with 7 bases spanning the gap. Here the CDR3 DNA reads TGTGCCAGCAGCGTAGGGACAGTCCAAGAGACCCAGTACTTC. This translates into CASSVGTVQETQYF.

This rearrangement joins TRBV6-5 to TRBJ1-1; D not certain. This CDR3 has 13 residues. V shed 7 bases and J shed 1 base, with 10 bases lying between them. Germline V lookup: CDR1 MNHEY, CDR2 SVGAGI. The CDR3 spells CASIRRGNTEAFF. The DNA of the CDR3 is TGTGCCAGCATCCGCCGGGGGAACACTGAAGCTTTCTTT.

The chain links TRBV6-5 to TRBJ2-7; 7 bases are a match to TRBD1. J lost 12 bases, V lost 0 bases, and 14 bases had no gene match. Germline CDR1 and CDR2: MNHEY and SVGAGI. CDR3 length: 15 residues. The CDR3 region has the DNA TGTGCCAGCAGTTACTCTCATACAGGGGTGGAAGAGGCGTACTTC. It is translated as CASSYSHTGVEEAYF.

This clone showed up just a few times. The chain employs TRBV25-1 and TRBJ2-6; D ambiguous. CDR1 is MGHDK, CDR2 SYGVNS, per germline. Trimming shortened V by 7 bases and J by 0 bases, and 4 bases separated the two germline ends. CDR3 size: 13 residues. The CDR3 protein is CASTGSGANVLTF. The CDR3 DNA reads as TGTGCCAGCACGGGCTCTGGGGCCAACGTCCTGACTTTC.

This sequence joins TRBV6-1 and TRBJ2-5; possible D gene TRBD1, 6 bases. Germline assignment: CDR1 MNHNS and CDR2 SASEGT. Between the trimmed V and J ends, which lost 6 bases and 5 bases, there was a span of 13 bases. This CDR3 comprises 13 residues. In DNA, the CDR3 is TGTGCCAGCAGCAGGGACAAGATCGAGACCCAGTACTTC. Its translation is CASSRDKIETQYF.

This clone was found a few times. The chain is built from TRBV9 and TRBJ1-1; D remains ambiguous. CDR3 length: 13 amino acids. The germline V and J ends were trimmed by 1 base and 0 bases, with 4 bases remaining between them. CDR1 and CDR2 from the germline V gene are SGDLS and YYNGEE. The CDR3 sequence is CASSVFVNTEAFF. In DNA form, the CDR3 reads TGTGCCAGCAGCGTATTCGTGAACACTGAAGCTTTCTTT.

This clone was counted a few times. The gene calls are TRBV15 and TRBJ2-7; maybe TRBD2 (5 bases). The CDR3 totals 15 residues. With 0 bases removed from V and 1 base from J, the gap between germline ends came to 10 bases. Germline V CDR1 and CDR2: LNHNV, YYDKDF (reference sequence). The CDR3 sequence is CATSRDIRGSYEQYF. The CDR3 DNA follows: TGTGCCACCAGCAGAGATATCCGGGGATCCTACGAGCAGTACTTC.

In this sample, this clone turned up a few times. V usage is TRBV7-9 and J usage is TRBJ2-1, with 8 nucleotides matching TRBD1. This CDR3 has 14 amino acids. Trimming removed 1 base from V and 8 bases from J; junction bases left unmatched: 4. The germline CDR1 and CDR2 sequences are SEHNR and FQNEAQ (reference sequence). The CDR3 DNA is TGTGCCAGCAGCTTAGTGCAGGGGGCGGATGAGCAGTTCTTC. Protein: CASSLVQGADEQFF.

This clone was detected only a few times. The rearrangement links TRBV11-2 to TRBJ2-3; D perhaps matches TRBD1 (6 bases). The CDR3 contains 15 residues. Trimming removed 1 base at V and 7 bases at J, with 15 bases between. Per the germline V gene, CDR1 is SGHAT and CDR2 is FQNNGV. The chain's CDR3 is CASSLAGQPGNTQYF. CDR3 coding DNA: TGTGCCAGCAGCTTAGCAGGACAGCCTGGTAATACGCAGTATTTT. The full variable domain, completed using reference TRBV11-2 and TRBJ2-3, is EAGVAQSPRYKIIEKRQSVAFWCNPISGHATLYWYQQILGQGPKLLIQFQNNGVVDDSQLPKDRFSAERLKGVDSTLKIQPAKLEDSAVYLCASSLAGQPGNTQYFGPGTRLTVL.